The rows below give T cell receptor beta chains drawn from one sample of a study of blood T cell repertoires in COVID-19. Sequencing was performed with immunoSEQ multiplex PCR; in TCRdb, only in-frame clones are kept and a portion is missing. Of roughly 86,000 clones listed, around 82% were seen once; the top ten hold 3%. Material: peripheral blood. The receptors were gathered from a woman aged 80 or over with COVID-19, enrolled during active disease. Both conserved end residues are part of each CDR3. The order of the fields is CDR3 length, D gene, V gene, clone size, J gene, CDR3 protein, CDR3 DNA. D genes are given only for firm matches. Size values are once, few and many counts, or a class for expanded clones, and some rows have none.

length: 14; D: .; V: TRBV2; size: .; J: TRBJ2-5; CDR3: CASSGPGSGETQYF; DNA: TGTGCCAGCTCAGGGCCCGGTTCAGGAGAGACCCAGTACTTC
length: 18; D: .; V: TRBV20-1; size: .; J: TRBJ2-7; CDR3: CSASRWRPEILASYEQYF; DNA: TGCAGTGCTAGTAGATGGCGCCCAGAAATTCTAGCGTCCTACGAGCAGTACTTC
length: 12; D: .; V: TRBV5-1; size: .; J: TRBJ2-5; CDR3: CASSSSQETQYF; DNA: TGCGCCAGCAGCTCCTCCCAAGAGACCCAGTACTTC
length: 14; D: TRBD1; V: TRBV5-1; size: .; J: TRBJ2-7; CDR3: CASSFGQGVHEQYF; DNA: TGCGCCAGCAGCTTCGGACAGGGGGTCCACGAGCAGTACTTC
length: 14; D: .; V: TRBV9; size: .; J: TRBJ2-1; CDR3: CASNGGIPYNEQFF; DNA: TGTGCCAGCAACGGCGGGATCCCCTACAATGAGCAGTTCTTC
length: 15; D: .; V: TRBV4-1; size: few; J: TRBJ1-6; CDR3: CASSQVGLDNSPLHF; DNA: TGCGCCAGCAGCCAAGTAGGACTCGATAATTCACCCCTCCACTTT
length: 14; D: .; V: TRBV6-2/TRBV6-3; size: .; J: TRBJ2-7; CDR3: CASSTYRDSYEQYF; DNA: TGTGCCAGCAGCACATACAGGGATTCCTACGAGCAGTACTTC
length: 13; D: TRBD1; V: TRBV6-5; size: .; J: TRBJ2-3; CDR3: CATHRGQTDTQYF; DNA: TGTGCCACCCACAGGGGGCAGACAGATACGCAGTATTTT
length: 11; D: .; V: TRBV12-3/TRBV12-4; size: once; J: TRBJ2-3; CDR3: CASSREVTQYF; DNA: TGTGCCAGCAGCAGGGAAGTTACGCAGTATTTT
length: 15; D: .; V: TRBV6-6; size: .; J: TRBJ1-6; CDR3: CASTKTGGANSPLHF; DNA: TGTGCCAGCACCAAAACAGGAGGGGCTAATTCACCCCTCCACTTT
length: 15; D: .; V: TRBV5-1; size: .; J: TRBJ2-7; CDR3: CASSLVSGSLNEQYF; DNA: TGCGCCAGCAGCTTGGTCTCCGGGAGTCTGAACGAGCAGTACTTC
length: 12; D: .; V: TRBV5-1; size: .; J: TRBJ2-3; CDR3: CASSQGLDTQYF; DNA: TGCGCCAGCAGCCAGGGGTTGGATACGCAGTATTTT
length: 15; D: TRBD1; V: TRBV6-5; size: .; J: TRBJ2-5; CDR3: CASSFLGGTQETQYF; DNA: TGTGCCAGCAGTTTCCTAGGGGGCACCCAAGAGACCCAGTACTTC
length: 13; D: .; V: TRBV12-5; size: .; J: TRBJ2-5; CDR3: CASGLRLQETQYF; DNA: TGTGCTAGTGGTCTCAGGCTTCAAGAGACCCAGTACTTC
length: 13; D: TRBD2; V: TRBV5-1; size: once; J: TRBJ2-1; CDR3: CASDSGNYNEQFF; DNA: TGCGCCAGCGATAGCGGGAACTACAATGAGCAGTTCTTC
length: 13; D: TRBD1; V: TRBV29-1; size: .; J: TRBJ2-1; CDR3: CSVVTGGYNEQFF; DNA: TGCAGCGTTGTAACAGGGGGCTACAATGAGCAGTTCTTC
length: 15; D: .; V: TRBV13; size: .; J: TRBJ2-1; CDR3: CASSLSSRAGDEQFF; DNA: TGTGCCAGCAGCTTAAGCTCGAGGGCCGGGGATGAGCAGTTCTTC
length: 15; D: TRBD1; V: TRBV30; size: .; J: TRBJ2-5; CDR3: CAWSVGTGGRETQYF; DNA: TGTGCCTGGAGTGTAGGGACAGGGGGCAGGGAGACCCAGTACTTC
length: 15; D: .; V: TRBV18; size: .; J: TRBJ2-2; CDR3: CASSPELENTGELFF; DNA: TGTGCCAGCTCACCGGAGCTAGAGAACACCGGGGAGCTGTTTTTT
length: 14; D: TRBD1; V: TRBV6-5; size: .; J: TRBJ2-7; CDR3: CASRPGTGTYEQYF; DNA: TGTGCCAGCAGGCCCGGGACAGGGACCTACGAGCAGTACTTC
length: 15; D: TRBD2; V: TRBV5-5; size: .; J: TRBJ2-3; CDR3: CASSPSGGWTDTQYF; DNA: TGTGCCAGCTCCCCTAGCGGGGGATGGACAGATACGCAGTATTTT
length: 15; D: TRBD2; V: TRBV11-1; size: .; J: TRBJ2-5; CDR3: CASSLGTSGKGTQYF; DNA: TGTGCCAGCAGCTTAGGGACTAGCGGGAAGGGGACCCAGTACTTC
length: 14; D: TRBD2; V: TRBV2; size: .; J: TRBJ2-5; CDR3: CASSGLAEQETQYF; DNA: TGTGCCAGCAGTGGCCTAGCGGAGCAAGAGACCCAGTACTTC
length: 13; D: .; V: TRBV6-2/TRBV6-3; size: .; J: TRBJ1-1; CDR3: CASSYGQITEAFF; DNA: TGTGCCAGCAGTTACGGCCAGATCACTGAAGCTTTCTTT
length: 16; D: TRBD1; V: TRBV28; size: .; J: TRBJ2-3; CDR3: CASSYVGQGSTDTQYF; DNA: TGTGCCAGCAGTTATGTGGGACAGGGAAGCACAGATACGCAGTATTTT
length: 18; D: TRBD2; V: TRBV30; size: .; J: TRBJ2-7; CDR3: CAWSLPGGVPTLSCEQYF; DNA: TGTGCCTGGAGCCTACCGGGGGGGGTTCCCACCCTAAGCTGCGAGCAGTACTTC
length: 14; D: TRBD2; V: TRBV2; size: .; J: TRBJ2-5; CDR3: CASGAREGTETQYF; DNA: TGTGCCAGCGGTGCGAGGGAGGGTACGGAGACCCAGTACTTC
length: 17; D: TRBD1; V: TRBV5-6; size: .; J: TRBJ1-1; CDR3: CASSRVPGQGPNTEAFF; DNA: TGTGCCAGCAGCAGAGTCCCGGGACAGGGCCCGAACACTGAAGCTTTCTTT
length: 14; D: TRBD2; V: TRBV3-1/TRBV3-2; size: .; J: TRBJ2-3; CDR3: CASSAPGGGDTQYF; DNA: TGTGCCAGCAGCGCTCCGGGGGGGGGAGATACGCAGTATTTT
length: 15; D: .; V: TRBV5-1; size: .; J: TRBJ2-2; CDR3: CASSLTPGLSGELFF; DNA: TGCGCCAGCAGCTTGACTCCGGGTCTATCCGGGGAGCTGTTTTTT
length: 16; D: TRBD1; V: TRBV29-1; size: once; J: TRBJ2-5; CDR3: CSVEGTGTGPQETQYF; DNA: TGCAGCGTTGAAGGGACCGGGACAGGGCCCCAAGAGACCCAGTACTTC
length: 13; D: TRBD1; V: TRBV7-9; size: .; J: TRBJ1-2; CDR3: CASSLEGTGGYTF; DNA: TGTGCCAGCAGCTTAGAAGGGACAGGGGGCTACACCTTC
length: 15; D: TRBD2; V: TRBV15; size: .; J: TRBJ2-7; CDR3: CATSRYSGRRHEQYF; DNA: TGTGCCACCAGCAGGTATAGCGGGAGAAGGCACGAGCAGTACTTC
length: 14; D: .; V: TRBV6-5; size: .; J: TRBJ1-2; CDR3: CASRAPGSFYGYTF; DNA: TGTGCCAGCAGGGCCCCCGGGTCCTTCTATGGCTACACCTTC
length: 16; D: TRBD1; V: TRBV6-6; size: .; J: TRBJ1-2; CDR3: CASSYPHQGANYGYTF; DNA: TGTGCCAGCAGTTATCCTCACCAGGGGGCAAACTATGGCTACACCTTC
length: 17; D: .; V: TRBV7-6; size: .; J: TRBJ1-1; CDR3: CASSLDPTHGRNTEAFF; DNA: TGTGCCAGCAGCTTAGACCCCACTCATGGGAGGAACACTGAAGCTTTCTTT
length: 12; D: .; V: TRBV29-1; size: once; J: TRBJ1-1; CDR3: CSVDRGGTEAFF; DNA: TGCAGCGTTGATAGGGGAGGAACTGAAGCTTTCTTT
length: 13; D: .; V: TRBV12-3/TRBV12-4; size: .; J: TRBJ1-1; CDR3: CASSFSGVTEAFF; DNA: TGTGCCAGCAGTTTTAGCGGGGTCACTGAAGCTTTCTTT